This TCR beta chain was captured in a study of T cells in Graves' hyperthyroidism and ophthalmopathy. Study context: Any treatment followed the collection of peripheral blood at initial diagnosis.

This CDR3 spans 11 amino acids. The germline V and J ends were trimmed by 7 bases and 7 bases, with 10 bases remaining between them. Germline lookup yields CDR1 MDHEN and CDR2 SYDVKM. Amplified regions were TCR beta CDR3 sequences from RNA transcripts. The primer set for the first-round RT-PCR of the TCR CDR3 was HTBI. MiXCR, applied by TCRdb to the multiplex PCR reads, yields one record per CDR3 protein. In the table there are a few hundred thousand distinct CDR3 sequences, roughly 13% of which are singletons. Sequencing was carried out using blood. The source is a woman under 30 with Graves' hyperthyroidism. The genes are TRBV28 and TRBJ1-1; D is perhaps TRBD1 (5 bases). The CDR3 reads CASTGGIEAFF. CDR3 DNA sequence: TGTGCCAGCACGGGGGGAATTGAAGCTTTCTTT.